This T cell receptor beta chain comes out of a study of T cell repertoires in cytomegalovirus infection. The ends were cut back, 2 bases at V and 4 bases at J, with 11 bases in the middle. The CDR3 runs to 14 residues. Germline-derived CDR1 and CDR2 are DFQATT and SNEGSKA (reference sequence). General study results and limits: The response measured ex vivo was dominated by TCR beta clonotypes (HLA-C-restricted and CMV-specific).

Each CDR3 protein gets one entry after TCRdb re-called the reads with MiXCR. The profile shows 550,000 to 850,000 distinct CDR3 sequences, about 30% of them singletons. With respect to this clonotype: What it binds is unknown.

The source was cultured PBMCs, collected from culture after CMV antigen stimulation. The TCR sequence derives from a human donor in good health (CMV status not recorded). Some clones in this sample may be carry-over from other donors' samples. The V call is TRBV20-1, the J call TRBJ2-2; D is possibly TRBD2 (5 bases). CDR3 sequence: CSARSGRGTGELFF. The CDR3 coding sequence is TGCAGTGCTAGATCGGGGAGAGGCACCGGGGAGCTGTTTTTT.